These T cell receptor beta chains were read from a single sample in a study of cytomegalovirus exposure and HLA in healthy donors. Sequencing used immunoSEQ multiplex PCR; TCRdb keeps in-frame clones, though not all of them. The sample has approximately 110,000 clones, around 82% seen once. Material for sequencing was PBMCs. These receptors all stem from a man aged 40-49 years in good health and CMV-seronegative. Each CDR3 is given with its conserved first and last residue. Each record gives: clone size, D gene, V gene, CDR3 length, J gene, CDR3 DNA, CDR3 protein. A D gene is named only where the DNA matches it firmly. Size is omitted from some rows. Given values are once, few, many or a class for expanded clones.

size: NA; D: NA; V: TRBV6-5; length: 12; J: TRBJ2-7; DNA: TGTGCCAGCAGTTACTCGAGCGGCGAGCAGTACTTC; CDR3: CASSYSSGEQYF
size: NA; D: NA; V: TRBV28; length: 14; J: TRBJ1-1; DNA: TGTGCCAGCACCATCGCCCAGGGCTGGACTGAAGCTTTCTTT; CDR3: CASTIAQGWTEAFF
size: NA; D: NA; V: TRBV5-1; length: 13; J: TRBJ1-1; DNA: TGCGCCAGCAGCTTGACAGGGTACACTGAAGCTTTCTTT; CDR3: CASSLTGYTEAFF
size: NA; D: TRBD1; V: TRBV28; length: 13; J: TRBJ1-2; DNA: TGTGCCAGCAGTCCGACAGGGGTTTATGGCTACACCTTC; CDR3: CASSPTGVYGYTF
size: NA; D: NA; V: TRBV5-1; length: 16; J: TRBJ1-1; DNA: TGCGCCAGCAGCTCGCTTGGCCTGACAGGAACTAGGGAAGCTTTCTTT; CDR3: CASSSLGLTGTREAFF
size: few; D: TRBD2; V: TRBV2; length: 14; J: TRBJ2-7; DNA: TGTGCCAGCACCCCAGGCGGGGGGGCCTACGAGCAGTACTTC; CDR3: CASTPGGGAYEQYF
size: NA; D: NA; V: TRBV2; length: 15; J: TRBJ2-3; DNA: TGTGCCAGCAGTGATACGGATACCTGGGCAGATATGCAGTATTTT; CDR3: CASSDTDTWADMQYF
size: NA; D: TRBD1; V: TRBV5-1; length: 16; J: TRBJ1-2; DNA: TGCGCCAGCAGCCCGGGGACAGTGTGGGACAACTATGGCTACACCTTC; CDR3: CASSPGTVWDNYGYTF
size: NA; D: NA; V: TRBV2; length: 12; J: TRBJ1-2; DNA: TGTGCCACCTCGGGGAGGATGGGTGGCTACACCTTC; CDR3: CATSGRMGGYTF
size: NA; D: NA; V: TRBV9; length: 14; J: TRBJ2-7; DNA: TGTGCCAGCAGCGTACGACGGGTTGGCGGCGAGCAGTACTTC; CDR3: CASSVRRVGGEQYF
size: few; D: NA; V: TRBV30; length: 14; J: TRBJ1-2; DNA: TGTGCCTGGAAGAAATCTCGTCTGGGGCTTGGCTACACCTTC; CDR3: CAWKKSRLGLGYTF
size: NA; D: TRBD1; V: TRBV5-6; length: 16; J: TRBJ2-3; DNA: TGTGCCAGCAGCCCGGACAGGGGCACCACTCTGGGTACGCAGTATTTT; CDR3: CASSPDRGTTLGTQYF
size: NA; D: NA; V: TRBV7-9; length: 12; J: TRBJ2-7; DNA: TGTGCCAGCAGCACCAGGGAAAGGGAGCAGTACTTC; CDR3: CASSTREREQYF
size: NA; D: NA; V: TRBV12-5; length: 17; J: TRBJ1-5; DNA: TGTGCTAGTGTTAGCTTGACACTGGGGCTTAACAATCAGCCCCAGCATTTT; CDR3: CASVSLTLGLNNQPQHF
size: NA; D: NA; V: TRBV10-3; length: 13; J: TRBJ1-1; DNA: TGTGCCATCAGACAGGCGTCCATCGCAGAAGCTTTCTTT; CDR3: CAIRQASIAEAFF
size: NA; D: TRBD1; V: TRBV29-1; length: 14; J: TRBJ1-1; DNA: TGCAGCGTTGAAGCGACAGGGATGAACACTGAAGCTTTCTTT; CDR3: CSVEATGMNTEAFF
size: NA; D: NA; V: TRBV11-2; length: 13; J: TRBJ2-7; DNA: TGTGCCAGCAGCTTAGACTCGGTTCACGAGCAGTACTTC; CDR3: CASSLDSVHEQYF
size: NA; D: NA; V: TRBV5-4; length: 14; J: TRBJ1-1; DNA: TGTGCCAGCAGCTTGGTAGAAGCGAACACTGAAGCTTTCTTT; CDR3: CASSLVEANTEAFF
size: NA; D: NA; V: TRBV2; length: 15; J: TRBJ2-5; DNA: TGTGCCAGCAGTGAAGCGCGAGGGGGAGGGGAGACCCAGTACTTC; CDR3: CASSEARGGGETQYF
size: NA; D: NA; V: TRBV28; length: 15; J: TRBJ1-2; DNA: TGTGCCAGCATTCGCCAAAACAGGGCGGGCTATGGCTACACCTTC; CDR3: CASIRQNRAGYGYTF
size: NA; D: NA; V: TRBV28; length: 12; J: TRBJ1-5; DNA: TGTGCCAGCAGTCTACCGGGACAGCCCCAGCATTTT; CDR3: CASSLPGQPQHF
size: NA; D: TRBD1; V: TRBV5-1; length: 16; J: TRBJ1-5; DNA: TGCGCCAGCAGCCTCGGGGACCGACAGGGAGATCAGCCCCAGCATTTT; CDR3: CASSLGDRQGDQPQHF
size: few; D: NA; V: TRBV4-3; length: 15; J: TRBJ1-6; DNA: TGCGCCAGCAGCCAAGTACAGGGTATTAATTCACCCCTCCACTTT; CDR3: CASSQVQGINSPLHF
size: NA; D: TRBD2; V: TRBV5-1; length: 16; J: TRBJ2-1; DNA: TGCGCCAGCAGCTTGGCGCGGGGGGCTTCCTACAATGAGCAGTTCTTC; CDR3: CASSLARGASYNEQFF
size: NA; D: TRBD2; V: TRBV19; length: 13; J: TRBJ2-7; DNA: TGTGCCAGTAGCATGGGACTACTCTACGAGCAGTACTTC; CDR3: CASSMGLLYEQYF
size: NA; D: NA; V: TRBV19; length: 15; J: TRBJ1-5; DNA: TGTGCCAGTAGTGTCGGACTGAATAGCAATCAGCCCCAGCATTTT; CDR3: CASSVGLNSNQPQHF
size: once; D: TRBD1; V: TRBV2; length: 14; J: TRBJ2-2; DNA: TGTGCCAGCAAAGAGGACAGGAGCACCGGGGAGCTGTTTTTT; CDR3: CASKEDRSTGELFF
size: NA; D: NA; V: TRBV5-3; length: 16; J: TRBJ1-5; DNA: TGTGCCAGAACCCGTCGGAGGTTAAACAGCAATCAGCCCCAGCATTTT; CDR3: CARTRRRLNSNQPQHF
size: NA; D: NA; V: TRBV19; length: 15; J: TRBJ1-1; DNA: TGTGCCAGTAGTCGGCTATACTCGGGAACACTTGGGGCTTTCTTT; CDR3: CASSRLYSGTLGAFF
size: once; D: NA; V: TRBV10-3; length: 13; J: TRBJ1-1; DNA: TGTGCCATCAGTGACAGGGGTGACACTGAAGCTTTCTTT; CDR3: CAISDRGDTEAFF
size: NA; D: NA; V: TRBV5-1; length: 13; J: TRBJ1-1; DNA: TGCGCCAGCAGCTTGTTGGCCACCACTGAAGCTTTCTTT; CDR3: CASSLLATTEAFF
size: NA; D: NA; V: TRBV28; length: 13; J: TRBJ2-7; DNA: TGTGCCAGCAGCTCCCGTGGAGGGCGCGAGCAGTACTTC; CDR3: CASSSRGGREQYF
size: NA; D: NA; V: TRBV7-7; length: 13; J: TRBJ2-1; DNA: TGTGCCAGCAGCTCCGGGACTGTTAATGAGCAGTTCTTC; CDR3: CASSSGTVNEQFF
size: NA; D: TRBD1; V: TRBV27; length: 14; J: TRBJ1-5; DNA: TGTGCCAGCAGCTTACAGGGGCGCAATCAGCCCCAGCATTTT; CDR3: CASSLQGRNQPQHF
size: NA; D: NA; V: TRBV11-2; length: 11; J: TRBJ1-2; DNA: TGTGCCAGCAGCCAGAACTATGGCTACACCTTC; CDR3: CASSQNYGYTF
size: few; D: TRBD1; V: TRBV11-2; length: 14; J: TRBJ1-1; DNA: TGTGCCAGCAGCCAGTATGGGACGACAGGGGAAGCTTTCTTT; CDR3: CASSQYGTTGEAFF
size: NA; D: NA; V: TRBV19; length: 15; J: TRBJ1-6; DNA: TGTGCCAGTATAGACAGCACCGTCTATAATTCACCCCTCCACTTT; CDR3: CASIDSTVYNSPLHF
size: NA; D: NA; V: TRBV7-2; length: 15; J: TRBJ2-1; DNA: TGTGCCAGCAGCTTAGATGCGCGGGGGCGAGGAATCCAGTTCTTC; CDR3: CASSLDARGRGIQFF
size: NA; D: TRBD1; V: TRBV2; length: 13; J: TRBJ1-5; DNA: TGTGCCACCGGGGGACAGACTCAAGCACCCCAGCATTTT; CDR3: CATGGQTQAPQHF
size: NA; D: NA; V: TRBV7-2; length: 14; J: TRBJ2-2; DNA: TGTGCCAGCAGCTTAGGTCTCAGCACCGGGGAGCTGTTTTTT; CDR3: CASSLGLSTGELFF